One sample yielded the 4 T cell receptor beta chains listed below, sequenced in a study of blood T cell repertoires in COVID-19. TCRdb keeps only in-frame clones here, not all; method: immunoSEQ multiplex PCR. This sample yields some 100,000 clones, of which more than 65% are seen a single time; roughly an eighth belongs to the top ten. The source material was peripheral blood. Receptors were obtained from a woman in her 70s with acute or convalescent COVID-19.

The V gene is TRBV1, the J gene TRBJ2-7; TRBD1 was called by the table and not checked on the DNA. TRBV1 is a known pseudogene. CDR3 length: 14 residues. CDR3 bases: TGCACCAGCAGCCAAGATTCACAGGTCCACGAGCAGTACGTC. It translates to CTSSQDSQVHEQYV.

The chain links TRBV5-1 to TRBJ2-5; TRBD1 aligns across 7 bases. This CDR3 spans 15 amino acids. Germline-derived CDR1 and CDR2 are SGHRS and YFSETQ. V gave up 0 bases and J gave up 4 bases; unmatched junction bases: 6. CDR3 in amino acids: CASSLGQGVGETQYF. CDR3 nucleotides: TGCGCCAGCAGCTTGGGGCAGGGGGTAGGAGAGACCCAGTACTTC.

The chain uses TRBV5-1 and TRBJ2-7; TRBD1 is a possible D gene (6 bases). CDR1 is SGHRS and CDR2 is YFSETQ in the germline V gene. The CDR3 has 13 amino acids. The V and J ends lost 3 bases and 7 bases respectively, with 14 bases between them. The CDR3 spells CASSSEGVGEQYV. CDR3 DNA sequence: TGCGCCAGCAGCTCCGAGGGGGTGGGGGAGCAGTACGTC.

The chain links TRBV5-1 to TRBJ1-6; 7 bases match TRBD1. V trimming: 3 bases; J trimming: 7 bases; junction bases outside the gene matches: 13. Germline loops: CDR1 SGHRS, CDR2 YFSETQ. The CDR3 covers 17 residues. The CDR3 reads CASSSESGTATNSPLHF. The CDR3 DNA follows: TGCGCCAGCAGCTCCGAGTCCGGGACAGCAACGAATTCACCCCTCCACTTT.